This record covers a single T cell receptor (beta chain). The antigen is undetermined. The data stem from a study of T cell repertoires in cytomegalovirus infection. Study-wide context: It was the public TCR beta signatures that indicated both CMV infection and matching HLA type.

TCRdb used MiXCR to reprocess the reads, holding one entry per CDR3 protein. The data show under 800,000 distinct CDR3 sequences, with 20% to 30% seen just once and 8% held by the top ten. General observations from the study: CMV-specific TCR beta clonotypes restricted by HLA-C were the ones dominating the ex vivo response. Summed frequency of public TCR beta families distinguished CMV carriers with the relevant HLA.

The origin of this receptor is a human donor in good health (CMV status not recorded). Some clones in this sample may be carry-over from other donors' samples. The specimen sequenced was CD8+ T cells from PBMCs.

CDR3 in amino acids: CASSSTGSHTEAFF. CDR3 nucleotides: TGTGCCAGCAGCTCCACCGGTTCGCACACTGAAGCTTTCTTT. V usage is TRBV7-6 and J usage is TRBJ1-1; D uncertain. The CDR3 length is 14 residues. From germline, CDR1 is SGHVS and CDR2 FNYEAQ. V was clipped by 4 bases and J by 3 bases, with 12 bases between them.